These 21 T cell receptor beta chains were all obtained from the same sample, sequenced in a study of OX40 agonist ivuxolimab in advanced cancers. TCRdb keeps only in-frame clones here, not all; method: immunoSEQ multiplex PCR. Among approximately 58,000 clones, about 79% were seen once, and the ten largest hold roughly 1.6%. The sample here was CD4+ or CD8+ T cells sorted from blood, taken in a trial of the OX40 agonist ivuxolimab. The receptor source for this set is an adult with an advanced solid tumor such as melanoma, head and neck, liver or kidney cancer.

This clone was picked up a small number of times. The chain has TRBV2 and TRBJ2-1; 10 bases align to TRBD2. The CDR3 covers 15 residues. Germline lookup yields CDR1 SNHLY and CDR2 FYNNEI. J lost 9 bases, V lost 2 bases, and 7 bases had no gene match. The CDR3 region has the DNA TGTGCCAGCAGTGAAAGGCTAGCGGGAGTGGGTGAGCAGTTCTTC. Translated: CASSERLAGVGEQFF.

The chain couples TRBV4-2 to TRBJ1-4, with TRBD1 matching 8 bases. The CDR3 loop spans 14 amino acids. V lost 4 bases, J lost 8 bases, and 6 bases stayed unmatched. Germline CDR1 reads LGHNA; CDR2 reads YNFKEQ. The DNA of the CDR3 is TGTGCCAGCAGCCTAGGACAGGGAGGCGAAAAACTGTTTTTT. Protein product: CASSLGQGGEKLFF.

The chain has TRBV7-2 and TRBJ1-1; D gene ambiguous. The CDR3 totals 14 residues. The V and J ends lost 7 bases and 0 bases respectively, with 12 bases between them. Per the germline V gene, CDR1 is SGHTA and CDR2 is FQGNSA. CDR3: CASTLAPVNTEAFF. Written as DNA, the CDR3 is TGTGCCAGCACACTTGCCCCGGTGAACACTGAAGCTTTCTTT.

The chain links TRBV6-4 to TRBJ2-2; 11 nucleotides agree with TRBD2. Germline CDR1 and CDR2: MRHNA and SNTAGT. V lost 2 bases and J lost 5; bases outside the gene matches: 10. This CDR3 contains 18 residues. CDR3 nucleotides: TGTGCCAGCAGTGACCCAATTAGCGGGAGGGCCGTAACCGGGGAGCTGTTTTTT. This sequence encodes CASSDPISGRAVTGELFF.

The V gene is TRBV11-1, the J gene TRBJ2-1, with 8 bases matching TRBD2. V was clipped by 1 base and J by 0 bases; unmatched bases: 5. This CDR3 region has 17 residues. In germline, CDR1 is SGHAT, CDR2 FQDESV (reference sequence). DNA of the CDR3: TGTGCCAGCAGCTTAGGAGCGGGAGCAGGCTCCTACAATGAGCAGTTCTTC. It codes for CASSLGAGAGSYNEQFF. Using reference TRBV11-1 and TRBJ2-1 for the parts outside the CDR3, the full variable domain is EAEVAQSPRYKITEKSQAVAFWCDPISGHATLYWYRQILGQGPELLVQFQDESVVDDSQLPKDRFSAERLKGVDSTLKIQPAELGDSAMYLCASSLGAGAGSYNEQFFGPGTRLTVL.

The chain couples TRBV19 to TRBJ1-5, with unresolved D. V lost 4 bases and J lost 3, with 13 bases in between. The CDR3 totals 15 residues. Germline V CDR1 and CDR2: LNHDA, SQIVND (reference sequence). This CDR3 reads CASSNMRANNQPQHF. CDR3 in DNA: TGTGCCAGTAGTAACATGAGGGCGAACAATCAGCCCCAGCATTTT.

This clone was seen a single time. DNA for the CDR3: TGTGCCAGCAGCTTAACGTCCTTCCGGGGTCCAAACTCTGGGGCCAACGTCCTGACTTTC. Its translation: CASSLTSFRGPNSGANVLTF. The chain recombines TRBV7-3 with TRBJ2-6, with D possibly being TRBD2 (5 bases). Germline CDR1 reads SGHTA; CDR2 reads FQGTGA. This CDR3 spans 20 amino acids. V was shortened by 0 bases and J by 0 bases, with 18 bases between the two germline ends.

V and J are TRBV11-3 and TRBJ2-2, with TRBD2 matching over 8 bases. The CDR3 sequence is 14 residues long. CDR1 is SGHNT and CDR2 is YENEEA in the germline V gene. The V and J ends lost 6 bases and 5 bases, in that order; junction bases with no gene match: 5. CDR3 residues: CASRFSGNTGELFF. DNA of the CDR3: TGTGCCAGCAGATTTAGCGGGAATACCGGGGAGCTGTTTTTT.

The CDR3: CASSSRTGGSYEQYF. CDR3 nucleotide sequence: TGTGCCAGCAGTTCGAGGACAGGGGGCTCCTACGAGCAGTACTTC. This rearrangement joins TRBV6-6 to TRBJ2-7; 10 positions agree with TRBD1. This CDR3 has 15 amino acids. In germline, CDR1 is MNHNY, CDR2 SVGAGI (reference sequence). The V segment lost 4 bases and the J segment 0 bases; nucleotides outside the gene matches: 3.

The chain carries TRBV18 and TRBJ2-7, with 10 bases aligning to TRBD1. CDR1 is KGHSH and CDR2 is LQKENI in the germline V gene. V lost 4 bases to trimming and J lost 3 bases; unmatched junction nucleotides: 9. The CDR3 is 16 amino acids. The CDR3 nucleotides read TGTGCCAGCTCACTAGCTCGGACAGGGGGAATCTACGAGCAGTACTTC. It encodes CASSLARTGGIYEQYF.

The V call is TRBV19, the J call TRBJ2-1; 7 bases are a match to TRBD1. The germline CDR1 and CDR2 sequences are LNHDA and SQIVND (reference sequence). Germline trimming cut 3 bases from V and 4 bases from J; bases unmatched to any gene: 6. The CDR3 consists of 15 residues. CDR3 nucleotide sequence: TGTGCCAGTAGTATCGAGGGACAGCTTTACAATGAGCAGTTCTTC. This translates into CASSIEGQLYNEQFF.

The rearrangement uses TRBV6-6 and TRBJ2-3; 14 bases are a match to TRBD2. The CDR3 extends over 16 amino acids. The germline V gene encodes CDR1 MNHNY and CDR2 SVGAGI (reference sequence). The junction had 2 bases not matched to a gene; V was cut back by 6 bases and J by 0 bases. The CDR3 bases are TGTGCCAGCAGAGGACTAGCGGGGGGTAGCACAGATACGCAGTATTTT. This translates into CASRGLAGGSTDTQYF.

The J gene is TRBJ1-3, the V gene TRBV18; D unresolved. The CDR3 sequence is 15 residues long. V lost 2 bases, J lost 5 bases, and 13 bases lay in between. CDR1 and CDR2 (germline): KGHSH, LQKENI. This CDR3 is CASSPITTDRNTIYF. In DNA form, the CDR3 reads TGTGCCAGCTCACCAATCACGACCGATAGAAACACCATATATTTT. Based on the CDR3 plus reference TRBV18 and TRBJ1-3, the full variable domain is NAGVMQNPRHLVRRRGQEARLRCSPMKGHSHVYWYRQLPEEGLKFMVYLQKENIIDESGMPKERFSAEFPKEGPSILRIQQVVRGDSAAYFCASSPITTDRNTIYFGEGSWLTVV.

The chain combines TRBV10-3 with TRBJ2-3; D not resolved. Germline CDR1 and CDR2: ENHRY and SYGVKD. The CDR3 covers 13 residues. Trimming took off 11 bases at V and 1 base at J, with 13 bases between the two ends. CDR3 region: CAYSKGGTDTQYF. The CDR3 nucleotides are TGTGCCTACTCCAAGGGCGGCACAGATACGCAGTATTTT.

This clone was observed a few times. This chain joins TRBV7-2 and TRBJ2-5, with D perhaps matching TRBD2 (6 bases). This CDR3 is built from 14 residues. Trimming shortened V by 0 bases and J by 1 base, and 6 bases separated the two germline ends. CDR1 is SGHTA and CDR2 is FQGNSA in the germline V gene. CDR3 nucleotide sequence: TGTGCCAGCAGCTTAGCGGGGGGCCAAGAGACCCAGTACTTC. Translated, it gives CASSLAGGQETQYF.

This clone was found a few times. This chain connects TRBV6-5 to TRBJ2-5, with D unresolved. Germline-derived CDR1 and CDR2 are MNHEY and SVGAGI. The germline V and J ends were trimmed by 2 bases and 4 bases, with 11 bases remaining between them. The CDR3 runs 14 residues. In nucleotides, the CDR3 is TGTGCCAGCAGTTACGCTCATACGGGAGAGACCCAGTACTTC. It specifies CASSYAHTGETQYF.

The genes are TRBV7-2 and TRBJ1-1; D is ambiguous. The CDR3 has 14 residues. In germline, CDR1 is SGHTA, CDR2 FQGNSA. The ends were cut back, 1 base at V and 4 bases at J, with 10 bases in the middle. In DNA, the CDR3 is TGTGCCAGCAGCTTAGAGTCCAGGAGCACTGAAGCTTTCTTT. Amino acid sequence: CASSLESRSTEAFF.

The rearrangement uses TRBV19 and TRBJ1-1; D gene unclear. Per germline, CDR1 LNHDA and CDR2 SQIVND (reference sequence). With 3 bases removed from V and 0 bases from J, the gap between germline ends came to 5 bases. The CDR3 has 13 amino acids. The CDR3 DNA reads as TGTGCCAGTAGTATTGAGATGAACACTGAAGCTTTCTTT. Translation gives CASSIEMNTEAFF.

This clone was observed a few times. The chain links TRBV18 to TRBJ1-3; TRBD1 matches 8 bases. V gave up 5 bases and J gave up 4 bases; unmatched junction bases: 10. The CDR3 totals 16 residues. Germline V gene data show CDR1 as KGHSH and CDR2 as LQKENI. The CDR3 coding sequence is TGTGCCAGCTCAATAACTGGACAGGGCGACGGAAACACCATATATTTT. It translates to CASSITGQGDGNTIYF.

The rearrangement uses TRBV5-4 and TRBJ1-2; D might be TRBD1 (6 bases). The CDR3 runs 14 residues. Germline V gene sequence: CDR1 SGHNT, CDR2 YYREEE (reference sequence). The V gene lost 4 bases and the J gene lost 8 bases, with 18 bases spanning the gap. The CDR3 bases are TGTGCCAGCAGCCCCAACCCGACGAGGGGGGGCTACACCTTC. This sequence encodes CASSPNPTRGGYTF.

The rearrangement links TRBV29-1 to TRBJ1-2; weak D call: TRBD1 (6 bases). Germline V CDR1 and CDR2: SQVTM, ANQGSEA. V lost 0 bases and J 8 bases, leaving 13 bases between the germline ends. The CDR3 totals 13 residues. CDR3 in amino acids: CSVEEDRVRGYTF. The CDR3 nucleotides read TGCAGCGTTGAAGAGGACAGAGTCCGCGGCTACACCTTC.